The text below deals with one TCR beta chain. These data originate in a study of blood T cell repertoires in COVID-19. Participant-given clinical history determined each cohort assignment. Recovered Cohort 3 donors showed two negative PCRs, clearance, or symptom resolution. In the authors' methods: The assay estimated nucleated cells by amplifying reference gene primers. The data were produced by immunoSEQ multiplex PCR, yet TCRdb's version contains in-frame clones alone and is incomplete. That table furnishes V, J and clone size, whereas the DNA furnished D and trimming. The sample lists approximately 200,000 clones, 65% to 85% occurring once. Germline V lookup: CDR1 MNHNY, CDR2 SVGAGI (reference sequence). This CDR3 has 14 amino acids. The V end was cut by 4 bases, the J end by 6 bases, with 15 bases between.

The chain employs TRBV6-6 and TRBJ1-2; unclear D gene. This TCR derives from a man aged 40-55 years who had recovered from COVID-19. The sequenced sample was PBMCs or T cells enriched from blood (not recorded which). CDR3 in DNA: TGTGCCAGCAGTTTCGGGAAGATGAGCGATGGCTACACCTTC. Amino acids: CASSFGKMSDGYTF.